This record looks at one T cell receptor (beta chain) sequence and its context. This sample is part of a study of blood T cell repertoires in COVID-19. The overall study: From the United States, Italy and Spain came samples of acute and convalescent COVID-19. PBMCs, B-cell-depleted T cells, or T cells provided the cDNA or gDNA that made up the material.

J gave up 5 bases and V 3 bases, and 8 bases lay outside the gene matches. This CDR3 has 15 residues. From germline, CDR1 is SGHRS and CDR2 YFSETQ. As originally analysed: Estimation of nucleated cell counts was performed using reference gene primer amplification. The table came from immunoSEQ multiplex PCR; TCRdb's copy has only in-frame clones and leaves some out. V and J calls and clone size are those listed in that table; D and trimming were worked out from the DNA. The repertoire includes approximately 100,000 clones, approximately 84% of them detected once, and 2% to 2.5% sits in the top ten. This chain uses TRBV5-1 with TRBJ2-5; 9 nucleotides agree with TRBD2. The specimen sequenced was peripheral blood. This clonotype was sampled from a human donor in a cohort sampled during active COVID-19. The DNA for the CDR3 is TGCGCCAGCAGCTCTACCGGGACTAGCATGGAGACCCAGTACTTC. Its protein product is CASSSTGTSMETQYF.